The present entry profiles one TCR beta chain with its context. The sample is drawn from a study of T cells after yellow fever vaccination. TCRdb reprocessed the 5' RACE reads via MiXCR and lists one record per CDR3 protein. In the table there are some 240,000 distinct CDR3 sequences, over 4.5% of which are singletons. The germline V and J ends were trimmed by 5 bases and 7 bases, with 14 bases remaining between them. The CDR3 length is 14 residues. The V gene's germline CDR1 is SSHAT and CDR2 FNYEAQ (reference sequence). The genes are TRBV7-7 and TRBJ2-2, with D unresolved. Sequencing was performed on CD4+ T cells sorted from PBMCs, taken on the day of the yellow fever booster vaccination. This clonotype originated in a young man who received the YFV17D yellow fever vaccine. The CDR3: CASSPTRSGGELFF. CDR3 DNA sequence: TGTGCCAGCAGCCCCACCAGGTCCGGCGGGGAGCTGTTTTTT.